A single sample gave rise to the 31 T cell receptor beta chains below, sequenced in a study of T cell changes during pregnancy in multiple sclerosis. Clones were sequenced by immunoSEQ multiplex PCR, and TCRdb holds only the in-frame ones, with some missing. The repertoire has 65,000 to 85,000 clones, under 95% of them found once; the top ten carry approximately 1.5%. This material consisted of peripheral blood, taken after pregnancy. Receptors originate from a female donor with multiple sclerosis, enrolled in a pregnancy study.

The chain couples TRBV6-5 to TRBJ2-2; no clear D. In germline, CDR1 is MNHEY, CDR2 SVGAGI. The CDR3 contains 12 residues. V was pared by 0 bases and J by 9 bases, with 5 bases between. The CDR3 DNA is TGTGCCAGCAGTTACTCGCGGTGGGAGCTGTTTTTT. Translated, it gives CASSYSRWELFF.

This chain links TRBV30 with TRBJ1-1; the match to TRBD1 covers 8 bases. V was clipped by 3 bases and J by 3 bases; unmatched bases: 9. Per germline, CDR1 GTSNPN and CDR2 SVGIG (reference sequence). The CDR3 is 15 residues long. CDR3 DNA sequence: TGTGCCTGGAGGGGGGGCAGGGGGCTGGACACTGAAGCTTTCTTT. It yields the protein CAWRGGRGLDTEAFF.

This CDR3 is CASSYGGLDYGYTF. The CDR3 coding sequence is TGTGCCAGCAGTTACGGAGGGCTTGACTATGGCTACACCTTC. The J gene is TRBJ1-2, the V gene TRBV6-5; D uncertain. Per germline, CDR1 MNHEY and CDR2 SVGAGI. Trimming took 2 bases from V and 3 from J, leaving 10 bases between them. The CDR3 loop spans 14 amino acids.

The gene calls are TRBV19 and TRBJ1-1; D may be TRBD1 (5 bases). Trimming shortened V by 6 bases and J by 7 bases, and 12 bases separated the two germline ends. There are 12 residues in the CDR3. In germline, CDR1 is LNHDA, CDR2 SQIVND (reference sequence). The CDR3 DNA sequence: TGTGCCAGTAGGGGGGGGTTTTTTGAAGCTTTCTTT. It specifies CASRGGFFEAFF.

This rearrangement joins TRBV11-2 to TRBJ2-1, with 13 bases lining up with TRBD2. V was pared by 5 bases and J by 8 bases, with 6 bases of the junction left unmatched. The germline V gene has CDR1 SGHAT and CDR2 FQNNGV. The CDR3 is 15 residues long. As DNA, the CDR3 is TGTGCCAGCAGCCCTACTAGCGGGAGGGGGCATGAGCAGTTCTTC. This gives the protein CASSPTSGRGHEQFF.

V usage is TRBV7-7 and J usage is TRBJ2-7; D might be TRBD2 (6 bases). V was shortened by 3 bases and J by 6 bases, with 12 bases between the two germline ends. Germline assignment: CDR1 SSHAT and CDR2 FNYEAQ (reference sequence). This CDR3 has 13 amino acids. Written as DNA, the CDR3 is TGTGCCAGCAGCTTTAAGATCGGGGGCGAGCAGTACTTC. This sequence encodes CASSFKIGGEQYF.

J is TRBJ2-7 and V is TRBV28; tentative D call: TRBD2 (5 bases). Germline V gene lookup returns CDR1 MDHEN and CDR2 SYDVKM. Trimming pared 3 bases from V and 3 bases from J, leaving 9 bases between. The CDR3 covers 13 residues. CDR3 bases: TGTGCCAGCAGTTTTCCGGGAAACTACGAGCAGTACTTC. It specifies CASSFPGNYEQYF.

V and J are TRBV19 and TRBJ1-1, with D tentatively TRBD1 (6 bases). The CDR3 extends over 13 amino acids. Trimming removed 7 bases from V and 2 bases from J, with 11 bases in between. Germline values: CDR1 LNHDA, CDR2 SQIVND (reference sequence). The CDR3 sequence: CASTDRINTEAFF. The CDR3 nucleotides read TGTGCCAGTACGGACAGAATAAACACTGAAGCTTTCTTT.

This rearrangement joins TRBV6-1 to TRBJ2-6, with 7 bases aligning to TRBD1. From germline, CDR1 is MNHNS and CDR2 SASEGT. This CDR3 comprises 15 residues. V was pared by 5 bases and J by 4 bases, with 5 bases of the junction left unmatched. CDR3 in amino acids: CASSITGAGANVLTF. CDR3 nucleotides: TGTGCCAGCAGTATAACAGGGGCCGGGGCCAACGTCCTGACTTTC.

The V and J genes are TRBV2 and TRBJ2-5; TRBD1 matches 11 bases. The V and J ends lost 5 bases and 3 bases, in that order; junction bases with no gene match: 5. The CDR3 is 15 residues long. Germline V lookup: CDR1 SNHLY, CDR2 FYNNEI. CDR3 residues: CASSTGTGGKETQYF. In DNA, the CDR3 is TGTGCCAGCAGTACCGGGACAGGGGGGAAAGAGACCCAGTACTTC.

The chain uses TRBV10-3 and TRBJ1-1; 7 positions match TRBD1. The CDR3 has 15 amino acids. With 0 bases clipped from V and 4 bases from J, the junction kept 5 bases outside the gene matches. The germline gives CDR1 ENHRY, CDR2 SYGVKD. CDR3 sequence: CAISESYAGGTEAFF. Written as DNA, the CDR3 is TGTGCCATCAGTGAGTCTTATGCAGGGGGCACTGAAGCTTTCTTT.

This clone has just one count. The chain links TRBV25-1 to TRBJ1-1; D might be TRBD1 (5 bases). This CDR3 has 14 amino acids. CDR1 and CDR2 from the germline V gene are MGHDK and SYGVNS. V was pared by 4 bases and J by 1 base, with 10 bases between. The CDR3 DNA is TGTGCCAGCAGTGTGGGAGGGGAGAACACTGAAGCTTTCTTT. Protein: CASSVGGENTEAFF.

The rearrangement uses TRBV19 and TRBJ2-2; possible D gene TRBD1, 5 bases. Germline V lookup: CDR1 LNHDA, CDR2 SQIVND (reference sequence). Trimming left V 7 bases short and J 4 bases short, with 7 bases between. The CDR3 has 12 amino acids. DNA for the CDR3: TGTGCCAGTAAGGGGATCACCGGGGAGCTGTTTTTT. Encoded protein: CASKGITGELFF.

This clone was detected only a few times. The chain carries TRBV10-3 and TRBJ1-1; possible D gene TRBD1, 5 bases. This CDR3 has 13 amino acids. In germline, CDR1 is ENHRY, CDR2 SYGVKD. V dropped 10 bases and J dropped 1 base, with 13 bases sitting between them. DNA of the CDR3: TGTGCCACCGCCCTAGACAGGAACACTGAAGCTTTCTTT. Protein: CATALDRNTEAFF.

V is TRBV4-1 and J is TRBJ1-1, with D hard to call. V was trimmed by 1 base and J by 10 bases, leaving 10 bases between them. The CDR3 totals 12 residues. The germline V gene has CDR1 MGHRA and CDR2 YSYEKL. CDR3 in amino acids: CASSQVGGVAFF. Here the CDR3 DNA reads TGCGCCAGCAGCCAAGTCGGCGGCGTAGCTTTCTTT.

This sequence joins TRBV28 and TRBJ1-1; TRBD1 aligns across 7 bases. The CDR3 sequence is 15 residues long. Germline values: CDR1 MDHEN, CDR2 SYDVKM. Trimming at V came to 3 bases and at J to 1 base, leaving 5 bases not matched to a gene. The CDR3 bases are TGTGCCAGCAGTTTCGACAGGGTGAAGAACACTGAAGCTTTCTTT. Translated: CASSFDRVKNTEAFF. Based on the CDR3 plus reference TRBV28 and TRBJ1-1, the full variable domain is DVKVTQSSRYLVKRTGEKVFLECVQDMDHENMFWYRQDPGLGLRLIYFSYDVKMKEKGDIPEGYSVSREKKERFSLILESASTNQTSMYLCASSFDRVKNTEAFFGQGTRLTVV.

The V call is TRBV10-3, the J call TRBJ1-1, with TRBD1 identical over 7 bases. This CDR3 comprises 12 residues. Germline V gene sequence: CDR1 ENHRY, CDR2 SYGVKD. V lost 7 bases, J lost 4 bases, and 3 bases stayed unmatched. In DNA, the CDR3 is TGTGCCATCACGGCAGGGGGCACTGAAGCTTTCTTT. It encodes CAITAGGTEAFF.

This chain connects TRBV19 to TRBJ2-6, with D perhaps TRBD1 (5 bases). Germline V gene sequence: CDR1 LNHDA, CDR2 SQIVND (reference sequence). With 7 bases removed from V and 3 bases from J, the gap between germline ends came to 10 bases. The CDR3 is 14 residues long. The CDR3 region is CASNPRDGANVLTF. As DNA, the CDR3 is TGTGCCAGTAACCCCAGGGATGGGGCCAACGTCCTGACTTTC.

The V call is TRBV5-1, the J call TRBJ2-5; D might be TRBD1 (5 bases). Germline V gives CDR1 SGHRS, CDR2 YFSETQ. Between the trimmed V and J ends, which lost 4 bases and 2 bases, there was a span of 9 bases. CDR3 length: 13 amino acids. The CDR3 DNA reads as TGCGCCAGCAGCAGTACAGGACAAGAGACCCAGTACTTC. This encodes CASSSTGQETQYF.

The chain joins TRBV29-1 to TRBJ2-5, with D perhaps matching TRBD1 (6 bases). V was pared by 6 bases and J by 2 bases, with 13 bases between. CDR3 length equals 13 residues. Germline V lookup: CDR1 SQVTM, CDR2 ANQGSEA. The CDR3 region is CSVLTGLQETQYF. CDR3 in DNA: TGCAGCGTCCTGACAGGCCTTCAAGAGACCCAGTACTTC.

This chain connects TRBV7-9 to TRBJ2-1; D ambiguous. Trimming pared 2 bases from V and 6 bases from J, leaving 17 bases between. CDR3 length equals 16 residues. The germline gives CDR1 SEHNR, CDR2 FQNEAQ (reference sequence). The CDR3 is CASSLLPPAAINEQFF. The CDR3 DNA is TGTGCCAGCAGCTTATTGCCCCCGGCGGCCATCAATGAGCAGTTCTTC.

The V call is TRBV4-1, the J call TRBJ2-2; D ambiguous. V lost 1 base and J 3 bases, leaving 12 bases between the germline ends. Per the germline V gene, CDR1 is MGHRA and CDR2 is YSYEKL. The CDR3 totals 16 residues. CDR3 DNA sequence: TGCGCCAGCAGCCAAGTGATCCAGCGCTACACCGGGGAGCTGTTTTTT. It translates to CASSQVIQRYTGELFF.

The chain has TRBV27 and TRBJ1-2; the D is unclear. This CDR3 has 15 residues. The germline V gene has CDR1 MNHEY and CDR2 SMNVEV (reference sequence). The V gene lost 6 bases and the J gene lost 0 bases, with 14 bases spanning the gap. The CDR3 protein is CASSGKELANYGYTF. CDR3 in DNA: TGTGCCAGCAGCGGAAAGGAGCTAGCTAACTATGGCTACACCTTC.

V is TRBV9 and J is TRBJ1-1, with a tentative D call TRBD1 (5 bases). Per germline, CDR1 SGDLS and CDR2 YYNGEE. The CDR3 loop spans 15 amino acids. V lost 2 bases and J lost 0, with 11 bases in between. DNA of the CDR3: TGTGCCAGCAGCGTCAAAGACAGCTTGAACACTGAAGCTTTCTTT. This codes for CASSVKDSLNTEAFF.

This clone has more than one count but fewer than ten. The chain is built from TRBV19 and TRBJ1-4, with D possibly matching TRBD1 (5 bases). Trimming took 3 bases from V and 4 from J, leaving 12 bases between them. Germline V gene data show CDR1 as LNHDA and CDR2 as SQIVND (reference sequence). There are 15 residues in the CDR3. The CDR3 protein is CASSIMGRDNEKLFF. The CDR3 DNA is TGTGCCAGTAGTATCATGGGCAGGGATAATGAAAAACTGTTTTTT. The variable domain in full, completed from reference TRBV19 and TRBJ1-4, reads DGGITQSPKYLFRKEGQNVTLSCEQNLNHDAMYWYRQDPGQGLRLIYYSQIVNDFQKGDIAEGYSVSREKKESFPLTVTSAQKNPTAFYLCASSIMGRDNEKLFFGSGTQLSVL.

This clone was counted only a few times. This rearrangement joins TRBV19 to TRBJ1-5; D not certain. The CDR3 extends over 16 amino acids. CDR1 is LNHDA, CDR2 SQIVND, per germline (reference sequence). The V gene lost 7 bases and the J gene lost 9 bases, with 25 bases spanning the gap. This CDR3 is CASNPSGRYSPWPQHF. The CDR3 DNA reads TGTGCCAGTAATCCGTCTGGGCGATACTCCCCTTGGCCCCAGCATTTT.

The J gene is TRBJ2-1, the V gene TRBV5-4, with TRBD2 matching over 13 bases. From germline, CDR1 is SGHNT and CDR2 YYREEE (reference sequence). Unmatched junction bases numbered 8, after V lost 2 bases and J lost 6 bases. CDR3 size: 17 residues. The CDR3 region is CASSFGLAGVRGNEQFF. CDR3 DNA sequence: TGTGCCAGCAGCTTTGGACTAGCGGGAGTGAGGGGCAATGAGCAGTTCTTC.

J is TRBJ2-5 and V is TRBV9; a weak D match, TRBD2 (6 bases). This CDR3 is built from 17 residues. Trimming left V 1 base short and J 4 bases short, with 20 bases between. Looked up from germline, CDR1 is SGDLS and CDR2 is YYNGEE. CDR3 nucleotide sequence: TGTGCCAGCAGCGTAAAGGCAAAGTCGGGAGTGGGAGAGACCCAGTACTTC. Protein product: CASSVKAKSGVGETQYF.

This clone was seen a single time. The gene calls are TRBV5-1 and TRBJ1-1; 7 positions match TRBD1. The germline gives CDR1 SGHRS, CDR2 YFSETQ. This CDR3 spans 15 amino acids. The ends lost 7 bases at V and 2 bases at J; junction bases unmatched: 11. The CDR3 DNA reads as TGCGCCAGCCAGGAGGACGGGACAGCAAACACTGAAGCTTTCTTT. As protein: CASQEDGTANTEAFF. The full variable domain, with the rest looked up from reference TRBV5-1 and TRBJ1-1, is KAGVTQTPRYLIKTRGQQVTLSCSPISGHRSVSWYQQTPGQGLQFLFEYFSETQRNKGNFPGRFSGRQFSNSRSEMNVSTLELGDSALYLCASQEDGTANTEAFFGQGTRLTVV.

V and J are TRBV21-1 and TRBJ2-6; the table names TRBD2, a call not compared with the DNA. TRBV21-1 is a pseudogene locus. This CDR3 has 17 residues. This chain's CDR3 is CASSHRDCHSGANVLTF. CDR3 bases: TGTGCCAGCAGCCATCGGGACTGCCACTCTGGGGCCAACGTCCTGACTTTC.

The V and J genes are TRBV10-3 and TRBJ1-5; no definite D call. CDR1 is ENHRY, CDR2 SYGVKD, per germline. Trimming took 11 bases from V and 7 from J, leaving 18 bases between them. This CDR3 is 13 amino acids long. CDR3 nucleotide sequence: TGTGCCGCTTCGACCGTAGCAAGACAGCCCCAGCATTTT. Protein product: CAASTVARQPQHF.